This entry is about one T cell receptor beta chain. Study processing details: Amplified reference gene primers provided the basis for estimating nucleated cell counts. Assay used: immunoSEQ multiplex PCR; TCRdb lists only in-frame clones, some missing. The D gene and trimming were derived from the DNA, and the V and J assignments and clone size from that table. The table records roughly 260,000 clones, roughly nine tenths of them present only once. This record belongs to a study of blood T cell repertoires in COVID-19. Study information: From the United States, Italy and Spain came samples of acute and convalescent COVID-19. T cells, B-cell-depleted T cells, or PBMCs provided the cDNA or gDNA that served as material.

V gave up 1 base and J gave up 0 bases; unmatched junction bases: 4. The CDR3 is 16 amino acids. Germline CDR1 SGHTA, CDR2 FQGNSA. Sequencing was carried out using peripheral blood. V usage is TRBV7-2 and J usage is TRBJ1-2, with TRBD1 identical over 8 bases. The receptor was isolated from a man aged 40-50 years who had recovered from COVID-19. The CDR3 DNA reads as TGTGCCAGCAGCTTAGACGCGGGACAGGCTAACTATGGCTACACCTTC. Amino acid sequence: CASSLDAGQANYGYTF. Filled out from reference TRBV7-2 and TRBJ1-2, the complete variable domain reads GAGVSQSPSNKVTEKGKDVELRCDPISGHTALYWYRQSLGQGLEFLIYFQGNSAPDKSGLPSDRFSAERTGGSVSTLTIQRTQQEDSAVYLCASSLDAGQANYGYTFGSGTRLTVV.